These 21 T cell receptor beta chains originate from one sample sequenced in a study of blood T cell repertoires in COVID-19. Clones were sequenced by immunoSEQ multiplex PCR, and TCRdb holds only the in-frame ones, with some missing. This sample carries over 50,000 clones, about three quarters of them seen once, and the ten largest clones take approximately 14%. Sequencing was performed on peripheral blood. All receptors derive from a man at least 80 years old with acute or convalescent COVID-19.

The chain uses TRBV7-2 and TRBJ2-3; D may be TRBD2 (7 bases). Germline lookup yields CDR1 SGHTA and CDR2 FQGNSA. Trimming removed 8 bases from V and 4 bases from J, with 19 bases in between. The CDR3 totals 15 residues. The CDR3 region is CASAPGGARSDTQYF. The CDR3 DNA sequence: TGTGCCAGCGCCCCTGGGGGGGCCCGTTCAGATACGCAGTATTTT.

The chain is built from TRBV18 and TRBJ1-6; D is possibly TRBD1 (5 bases). CDR1 and CDR2 (germline): KGHSH, LQKENI. V was cut by 6 bases and J by 3 bases, with 15 bases left in between. The CDR3 contains 16 residues. The CDR3 coding sequence is TGTGCCAGCTCGCTAAGTCAGACAGACTATAATTCACCCCTCCACTTT. This translates into CASSLSQTDYNSPLHF.

The gene calls are TRBV5-1 and TRBJ2-1; 9 bases map to TRBD1. CDR1 and CDR2 (germline): SGHRS, YFSETQ. The trim removed 9 bases at V and 8 bases at J, leaving 12 bases unmatched. This CDR3 region has 14 residues. As DNA, the CDR3 is TGCGCCACCACGGAGACAGGGGGTGTCGATGAGCAGTTCTTC. Its protein product is CATTETGGVDEQFF. The entire variable domain, with the rest obtained from reference TRBV5-1 and TRBJ2-1, is as follows: KAGVTQTPRYLIKTRGQQVTLSCSPISGHRSVSWYQQTPGQGLQFLFEYFSETQRNKGNFPGRFSGRQFSNSRSEMNVSTLELGDSALYLCATTETGGVDEQFFGPGTRLTVL.

V is TRBV5-4 and J is TRBJ2-7; weak D call: TRBD1 (5 bases). Germline lookup yields CDR1 SGHNT and CDR2 YYREEE (reference sequence). V was trimmed by 4 bases and J by 3 bases, leaving 14 bases between them. This CDR3 is built from 14 residues. CDR3 sequence: CASSKKGPGYEQYF. In DNA form, the CDR3 reads TGTGCCAGCAGCAAGAAGGGGCCCGGCTACGAGCAGTACTTC. Filled out from reference TRBV5-4 and TRBJ2-7, the complete variable domain reads ETGVTQSPTHLIKTRGQQVTLRCSSQSGHNTVSWYQQALGQGPQFIFQYYREEENGRGNFPPRFSGLQFPNYSSELNVNALELDDSALYLCASSKKGPGYEQYFGPGTRLTVT.

The rearrangement joins TRBV18 to TRBJ1-1; D not resolved. V lost 4 bases, J lost 8 bases, and 11 bases lay in between. The germline gives CDR1 KGHSH, CDR2 LQKENI. CDR3 length: 12 residues. CDR3 sequence (DNA): TGTGCCAGCTCACGTGATCAGGAAGAAGCTTTCTTT. The encoded protein is CASSRDQEEAFF.

The V call is TRBV28, the J call TRBJ1-5, with D perhaps matching TRBD1 (5 bases). From germline, CDR1 is MDHEN and CDR2 SYDVKM. V was shortened by 3 bases and J by 6 bases, with 15 bases between the two germline ends. The length of the CDR3 is 15 residues. CDR3 sequence: CASSFPLEGPQPQHF. Written as DNA, the CDR3 is TGTGCCAGCAGTTTCCCCCTGGAGGGGCCTCAGCCCCAGCATTTT.

V and J are TRBV5-1 and TRBJ2-7; TRBD1 agrees at 7 bases. Germline lookup yields CDR1 SGHRS and CDR2 YFSETQ. This CDR3 spans 14 amino acids. J lost 3 bases, V lost 3 bases, and 6 bases had no gene match. In DNA form, the CDR3 reads TGCGCCAGCAGCTGGACCGGGACAGACTACGAGCAGTACTTC. Translating gives CASSWTGTDYEQYF.

The chain is built from TRBV24-1 and TRBJ2-3; no clear D gene. With 3 bases removed from V and 5 bases from J, the gap between germline ends came to 5 bases. Germline values: CDR1 KGHDR, CDR2 SFDVKD. The CDR3 contains 12 residues. For the CDR3, the DNA is TGTGCCACCAGTGATCCTCTAGATACGCAGTATTTT. Its translation is CATSDPLDTQYF.

The J gene is TRBJ1-2, the V gene TRBV5-3; D uncertain. TRBV5-3 is labeled an ORF, and its function is uncertain. The CDR3 is 13 residues long. Between the trimmed V and J ends, which lost 8 bases and 6 bases, there was a span of 17 bases. The CDR3 sequence: CASGPRGEDGYTF. In DNA, the CDR3 is TGTGCCAGCGGTCCCCGGGGAGAGGATGGCTACACCTTC.

The chain recombines TRBV6-5 with TRBJ1-1; D is unclear. Germline lookup yields CDR1 MNHEY and CDR2 SVGAGI. With 5 bases removed from V and 1 base from J, the gap between germline ends came to 11 bases. The CDR3 has 14 amino acids. The CDR3 loop is CASSLSYGNTEAFF. DNA of the CDR3: TGTGCCAGCAGTCTATCGTACGGGAACACTGAAGCTTTCTTT.

J is TRBJ1-1 and V is TRBV9, with 7 bases matching TRBD1. The CDR3 has 13 residues. Per germline, CDR1 SGDLS and CDR2 YYNGEE. Germline trimming cut 4 bases from V and 5 bases from J; bases unmatched to any gene: 5. CDR3 coding DNA: TGTGCCAGCAGCTTGACAGGGCTTACTGAAGCTTTCTTT. Translation: CASSLTGLTEAFF.

The chain is built from TRBV7-3 and TRBJ2-5; TRBD1 matches at 10 bases. CDR1 and CDR2 (germline): SGHTA, FQGTGA. V gave up 4 bases and J gave up 4 bases; unmatched junction bases: 6. CDR3 length: 15 amino acids. CDR3 region: CASSSRTGGRETQYF. For the CDR3, the DNA is TGTGCCAGCAGCTCACGGACAGGGGGAAGAGAGACCCAGTACTTC.

The rearrangement links TRBV7-8 to TRBJ2-1; no firm D call. CDR1 is SGHVS, CDR2 FQNEAQ, per germline. CDR3 length: 12 residues. Trimming shortened V by 4 bases and J by 8 bases, and 9 bases separated the two germline ends. CDR3 residues: CASSYSSYEQFF. Here the CDR3 DNA reads TGTGCCAGCAGCTATTCGAGCTATGAGCAGTTCTTC.

The V and J genes are TRBV27 and TRBJ1-1; no reliable D call. CDR3 length: 12 amino acids. The V and J ends lost 6 bases and 3 bases respectively, with 8 bases between them. Per the germline V gene, CDR1 is MNHEY and CDR2 is SMNVEV (reference sequence). CDR3 nucleotide sequence: TGTGCCAGCAGACGTTCGGACACTGAAGCTTTCTTT. Protein sequence: CASRRSDTEAFF.

As DNA, the CDR3 is TGTGCCAGCAGCTCCTCTAGCGGGGGGGGCACAGATACGCAGTATTTT. Residues: CASSSSSGGGTDTQYF. The genes are TRBV7-3 and TRBJ2-3; 12 nucleotides agree with TRBD2. The length of the CDR3 is 16 residues. The germline gives CDR1 SGHTA, CDR2 FQGTGA. J was trimmed by 1 base and V by 4 bases; bases with no gene match: 3.

This rearrangement joins TRBV9 to TRBJ2-3, with 9 positions matching TRBD2. Germline V gene sequence: CDR1 SGDLS, CDR2 YYNGEE. The CDR3 totals 13 residues. With V trimmed by 0 bases and J by 12 bases, 5 bases remained unmatched. The CDR3 loop reads CASSVDGGRAQYF. DNA for the CDR3: TGTGCCAGCAGCGTAGATGGCGGGAGGGCCCAGTATTTT.

The V and J genes are TRBV18 and TRBJ1-4, with no clear D. This CDR3 has 14 residues. The germline V gene has CDR1 KGHSH and CDR2 LQKENI. Trimming left V 3 bases short and J 8 bases short, with 13 bases between. CDR3 region: CASSPNRQGEKLFF. The CDR3 bases are TGTGCCAGCTCACCGAACCGACAAGGCGAAAAACTGTTTTTT.

This clone has only one observation. The chain joins TRBV18 to TRBJ2-5; 11 bases map to TRBD2. The CDR3 consists of 15 residues. The germline V gene encodes CDR1 KGHSH and CDR2 LQKENI. The V segment lost 4 bases and the J segment 5 bases; nucleotides outside the gene matches: 6. CDR3 in DNA: TGTGCCAGCTCACTAACTAGCGGGAGAAAGGAGACCCAGTACTTC. This encodes CASSLTSGRKETQYF.

The genes are TRBV6-5 and TRBJ1-1; unclear D gene. The germline CDR1 and CDR2 sequences are MNHEY and SVGAGI. The CDR3 length is 13 residues. Trimming removed 5 bases at V and 4 bases at J, with 11 bases between. The CDR3 DNA is TGTGCCAGCAGTAACACCCCACGCACTGAAGCTTTCTTT. This encodes CASSNTPRTEAFF.

V and J are TRBV4-2 and TRBJ1-2; no definite D call. Trimming took off 2 bases at V and 2 bases at J, with 6 bases between the two ends. CDR1 LGHNA and CDR2 YNFKEQ come from the germline V gene. CDR3 length: 13 residues. CDR3 residues: CASSQLKNYGYTF. CDR3 bases: TGTGCCAGCAGCCAATTAAAAAACTATGGCTACACCTTC.

The rearrangement links TRBV6-5 to TRBJ1-5; D remains unclear. With 6 bases removed from V and 5 bases from J, the gap between germline ends came to 11 bases. The CDR3 consists of 13 residues. Germline V lookup: CDR1 MNHEY, CDR2 SVGAGI. The CDR3 bases are TGTGCCAGCAGGAGGTCCGAGCATCAGCCCCAGCATTTT. Protein sequence: CASRRSEHQPQHF.